This T cell receptor beta chain comes out of a study of shared clonotypes between healthy human individuals. Deep was the level used in running the assay. Assay: immunoSEQ multiplex PCR; the TCRdb copy retains only in-frame clones and omits some. There are about 2.3 million clones in the sample; less than 95% occur only once, and 0.3% to 0.45% lies in the top ten. Sequenced: naive CD4+ T cells from PBMCs. Subset of the sample: CD45RA+ positively selected. This clonotype was obtained from a man aged 18 to 30 in good health. Some clones in this sample may be carry-over from other donors' samples.

The CDR3 loop is CASSFSTLTSGRDGSRDEQFF. The CDR3 DNA follows: TGTGCCAGCAGTTTCTCCACCCTGACTAGCGGGAGGGATGGGTCTAGGGATGAGCAGTTCTTC. The genes are TRBV28 and TRBJ2-1, with TRBD2 matching over 14 bases. The CDR3 totals 21 residues. CDR1 MDHEN and CDR2 SYDVKM come from the germline V gene. The V gene end was trimmed by 3 bases and the J gene end by 8 bases; junction bases not matched to a gene: 21.